The clone carrying this TCR delta chain has just a few counts. Its specificity is unknown. It is likely a read error: a sequence one base away is far more abundant. The sample has other DNA sequences that encode this CDR3 too. The germline V gene has CDR1 GEAIGNYY and CDR2 EKD. CDR3 size: 18 residues. V dropped 1 base and J dropped 3; count of bases not matched to a gene: 10. This entry comes from a study of DNA immune sequencing with unique molecular identifiers. In the study overall: PBMC-derived γδ T cells were enriched by FACS. General study findings and limits: The primer-based method misses TRD sequences outside its primer targets.

Genomic DNA underwent 32-plex PCR targeting all 8 TRDV and 4 TRDJ genes. A 12-nucleotide UMI was added during 2 to 4 barcoding PCR cycles before adapter PCR. TCRdb fed the multiplex PCR reads to CATT. The sample includes some 4,500 delta-chain clones, about 12% seen only once; the top ten take about 47%. The receptor was isolated from a human donor in good health. Material for sequencing was gamma-delta T cells enriched from blood buffy coat, or unenriched PBMCs (not recorded which). The V and J genes are TRDV2 and TRDJ1, with 13 bases matching TRDD3. Written as DNA, the CDR3 is TGTGCCTGTGACACTCTAAGTACTGGGGGATACGGTGCCGATAAACTCATCTTT. Translating it yields CACDTLSTGGYGADKLIF.